A selection of T cell receptor beta chains follows, all from one sample in a study of long-term antiretroviral therapy in people with HIV. Here immunoSEQ multiplex PCR was the method, and the copy in TCRdb shows in-frame clones only, minus some. The sample carries tens of thousands of clones, roughly 85% recorded once. Sequenced here: unsorted PBMCs, sampled 3.3 years after starting antiretroviral therapy. The receptors shown here come from a man aged 18 to 29 with HIV. Both conserved end residues are part of each CDR3. The order of the fields is V gene, clone size, CDR3 protein. A clone size is listed for some rows: how often the clone was seen (once, few, many), or a class if it is expanded.

TRBV5-1 NA CASTNLVEGDTGELFF
TRBV11-2 NA CASSLVRDLALHEQFF
TRBV27 once CASSWVDGANVLTF
TRBV28 once CASSRQGGMNTEAFF
TRBV28 NA CASSPGQALGEAFF
TRBV18 NA CASSDSGLAGFRSYNEQFF
TRBV4-3 NA CASSQTSGDYNEQFF
TRBV5-1 NA CASGIDRNTEAFF
TRBV5-8 NA CASTLEAGLNTEAFF
TRBV5-1 once CASSLDGTGYYEQYF
TRBV6-6 NA CASRKDGNTEAFF
TRBV7-9 NA CASSSRGEESNQPQHF
TRBV9 NA CASSVQGGEQFF
TRBV19 NA CASAGFPGTGSTDTQYF
TRBV29-1 NA CSSGQGTTEAFF
TRBV28 NA CASSFQGLDQPQHF
TRBV13 NA CASSSGLSYEQYF
TRBV13 NA CASSWTNNEQFF
TRBV6-5 NA CASRRGGSSGNTIYF
TRBV6-5 NA CASSYSIGEGLDGYTF
TRBV11-2 NA CASSLGRNQPQHF
TRBV9 NA CASSVDQARNTEAFF
TRBV6-1 NA CASSGDRGSSYNEQFF
TRBV7-2 NA CASSPLRAGVHTEAFF
TRBV27 NA CASTQGAGDEQFF
TRBV7-9 NA CASSRGGGEAFF
TRBV27 NA CASRTGGPGNTIYF
TRBV6-1 once CASSEANRVETQYF
TRBV7-9 NA CASSYLTEQYF
TRBV5-1 NA CASSTGHPNTEAFF
TRBV7-9 NA CASSPNDYEGENSYNEQFF
TRBV5-4 few CASSSPALRNYGYTF
TRBV19 NA CASTPTTFRDGGYTF
TRBV7-8 NA CASSTRGRDTEAFF
TRBV28 NA CASTQILYNEQFF